This TCR beta chain was captured in a study of CD8 T cells in ankylosing spondylitis. TCRdb itself ran the 5' RACE reads through MiXCR, one entry per CDR3 protein. The sample has around 430,000 distinct CDR3 sequences; approximately 17% are singletons. In the case of this clonotype: Its antigen is unidentified.

The CDR3 contains 14 residues. Germline V lookup: CDR1 DFQATT, CDR2 SNEGSKA (reference sequence). The V gene lost 1 base and the J gene lost 5 bases, with 14 bases spanning the gap. Notes on the study in general: Eight highly homologous variants made up a TCR beta motif, and this motif appeared characteristic of ankylosing spondylitis blood.

Specimen: blood, either unsorted or a sorted T cell fraction (not recorded which). This TCR was sampled from a male donor with ankylosing spondylitis. The rearrangement links TRBV20-1 to TRBJ1-2, with D maybe TRBD1 (5 bases). The DNA of the CDR3 is TGCAGTGCTAGAGTCTCAGGGCTAGGGTATGGCTACACCTTC. It yields the protein CSARVSGLGYGYTF.